Here is one TCR beta chain with its context. Its antigen is unidentified. This sample was taken from a study of identical twins. Findings of the study overall: It was possible that invariant MAIT and iNKT cells partly confounded the zero-insertion analyses.

Trimming took 5 bases from V and 2 from J, leaving 18 bases between them. The CDR3 consists of 16 residues. CDR1 and CDR2 from the germline V gene are SEHNR and FQNEAQ (reference sequence). Through template switching, a universal primer site was introduced, and the cDNA contained unique molecular identifiers. TCRdb independently ran MiXCR on the 5' RACE reads; one entry per CDR3 protein. The sample records approximately 500,000 distinct CDR3 sequences, nearly 15% being singletons. The same sample was also studied in work on yellow fever vaccine responses in identical twins. From that second work: Reported findings indicate that twins' vaccine T cell responses seemed partially convergent, partially personalized.

V usage is TRBV7-9 and J usage is TRBJ1-1; no clear D gene. The receptor was isolated from a woman under 30 in good health. Material: CD4+ T cells sorted from blood. CDR3 DNA sequence: TGTGCCAGCAGCCAACCCACCGGCGGACCCAACACTGAAGCTTTCTTT. It specifies CASSQPTGGPNTEAFF.